Described below is a single T cell receptor (beta chain) sequence and its context. Its specificity is unknown. The data were obtained in a study of T cell repertoires in cytomegalovirus infection. For the study at large: CMV infection plus the matching HLA type was flagged by public TCR beta signatures.

TCRdb re-analysed the reads in MiXCR, keeping a single row per CDR3 protein. The sample shows approximately 110,000 distinct CDR3 sequences, more than 25% of them seen only once. Germline assignment: CDR1 ENHRY and CDR2 SYGVKD. The CDR3 runs to 17 residues. V lost 4 bases and J lost 6; bases outside the gene matches: 13. Study results and limitations: HLA-C-restricted CMV clonotypes gave the most frequent clonotype in two of eight donors.

The chain is built from TRBV10-3 and TRBJ2-7, with 12 bases aligning to TRBD2. This receptor was taken from a human donor in good health (CMV status not recorded). Some clones in this sample may be carry-over from other donors' samples. This sample comprised CD8+ T cells from cultured PBMCs, obtained from culture after CMV antigen stimulation. CDR3: CAISGTSGGPPPGEQYF. The DNA for the CDR3 is TGTGCCATCAGTGGTACTAGCGGGGGGCCACCTCCGGGCGAGCAGTACTTC.